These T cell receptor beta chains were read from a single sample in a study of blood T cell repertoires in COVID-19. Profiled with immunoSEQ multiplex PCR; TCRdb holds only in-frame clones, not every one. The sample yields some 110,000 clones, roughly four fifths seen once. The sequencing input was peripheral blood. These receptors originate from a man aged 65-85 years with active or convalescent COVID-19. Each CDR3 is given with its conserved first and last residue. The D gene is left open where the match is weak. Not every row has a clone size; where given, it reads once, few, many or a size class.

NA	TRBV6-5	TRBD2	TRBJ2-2	CASSYTSGGKRGELFF	TGTGCCAGCAGTTACACTAGCGGGGGCAAACGAGGGGAGCTGTTTTTT
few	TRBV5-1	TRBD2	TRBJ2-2	CASSPWGSGTENTGELFF	TGCGCCAGCAGTCCTTGGGGGAGCGGGACCGAAAACACCGGGGAGCTGTTTTTT
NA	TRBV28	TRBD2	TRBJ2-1	CASSPASGSSYNEQFF	TGTGCCAGCAGCCCCGCTAGCGGGAGCTCCTACAATGAGCAGTTCTTC
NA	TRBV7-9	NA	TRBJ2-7	CASSHTTSEQYF	TGTGCCAGCAGTCACACCACATCCGAGCAGTACTTC
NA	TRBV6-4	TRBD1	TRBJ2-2	CAPERDRDTGELFF	TGTGCCCCCGAGCGGGACAGGGACACCGGGGAGCTGTTTTTT
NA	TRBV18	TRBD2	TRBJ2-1	CASSPGLSRDEQFF	TGTGCCAGCTCACCGGGACTATCCAGGGATGAGCAGTTCTTC
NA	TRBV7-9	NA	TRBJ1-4	CASSLTGTPGEKLFF	TGTGCCAGCAGCTTGACCGGGACTCCAGGTGAAAAACTGTTTTTT
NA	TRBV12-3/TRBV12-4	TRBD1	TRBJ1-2	CASSMGQALRYTF	TGTGCCAGCAGTATGGGACAGGCACTTCGCTACACCTTC
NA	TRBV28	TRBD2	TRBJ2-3	CASSPGGLGLDTQYF	TGTGCCAGCAGCCCGGGAGGTTTGGGTCTAGATACGCAGTATTTT
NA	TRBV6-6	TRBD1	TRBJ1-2	CASSSTGNYYGYTF	TGTGCCAGCAGTTCGACAGGGAACTACTATGGCTACACCTTC
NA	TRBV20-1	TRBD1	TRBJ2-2	CSASDRGNRELFF	TGCAGTGCTAGTGACAGGGGTAACCGGGAGCTGTTTTTT
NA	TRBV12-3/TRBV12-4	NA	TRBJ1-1	CASRTPSNTEAFF	TGTGCCAGCAGGACTCCCAGCAACACTGAAGCTTTCTTT
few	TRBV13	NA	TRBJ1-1	CASSTRQSLGYTEAFF	TGTGCCAGCAGCACCCGACAGTCTCTGGGGTACACTGAAGCTTTCTTT
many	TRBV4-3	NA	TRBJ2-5	CASSHSGVETQYF	TGCGCCAGCAGCCATAGTGGTGTCGAGACCCAGTACTTC
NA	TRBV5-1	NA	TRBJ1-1	CASSLGVSGASGGAFF	TGCGCCAGCAGCTTGGGTGTCTCAGGCGCCTCCGGGGGAGCTTTCTTT
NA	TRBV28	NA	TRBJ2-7	CATAVVRSGYEQYF	TGTGCCACCGCCGTGGTTAGGAGCGGCTACGAGCAGTACTTC
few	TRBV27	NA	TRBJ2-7	CASSLTKGISYEQYF	TGTGCCAGCAGTTTAACGAAGGGGATCTCCTACGAGCAGTACTTC
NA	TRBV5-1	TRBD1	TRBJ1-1	CASSLAPGQGSTEAFF	TGCGCCAGCAGCTTGGCCCCGGGACAGGGGTCCACTGAAGCTTTCTTT
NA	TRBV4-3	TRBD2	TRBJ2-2	CASSQDSGGGATGELFF	TGCGCCAGCAGCCAAGATTCGGGCGGGGGAGCCACCGGGGAGCTGTTTTTT
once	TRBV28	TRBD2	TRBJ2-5	CASSLLGLAEQETQYF	TGTGCCAGCAGTTTATTGGGTCTAGCGGAGCAAGAGACCCAGTACTTC
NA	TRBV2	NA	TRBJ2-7	CASRALGRFLSSYEQYF	TGTGCCAGCAGGGCCTTAGGCAGGTTCCTCAGCTCCTACGAGCAGTACTTC
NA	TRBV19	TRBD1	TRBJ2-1	CASSTGTGGSNEQFF	TGTGCCAGTAGTACCGGGACAGGGGGCTCCAATGAGCAGTTCTTC
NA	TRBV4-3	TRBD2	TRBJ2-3	CASGYSGRATDTQYF	TGCGCCAGCGGCTATAGCGGGAGGGCCACAGATACGCAGTATTTT
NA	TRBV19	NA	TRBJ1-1	CASSPLTGNTEAFF	TGTGCCAGTAGCCCCCTGACAGGGAACACTGAAGCTTTCTTT
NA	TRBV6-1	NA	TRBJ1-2	CASSEVGSRLGYTF	TGTGCCAGCAGTGAGGTGGGCTCTCGGCTTGGCTACACCTTC
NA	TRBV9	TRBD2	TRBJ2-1	CASSVGTSGGNEQFF	TGTGCCAGCAGCGTAGGGACTAGCGGGGGGAATGAGCAGTTCTTC
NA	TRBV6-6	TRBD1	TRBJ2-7	CASSYGTGVSYEQYF	TGTGCCAGCAGTTATGGGACAGGGGTTTCCTACGAGCAGTACTTC
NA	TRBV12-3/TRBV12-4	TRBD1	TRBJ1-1	CASIRDREAFF	TGTGCCAGCATCCGGGACAGAGAAGCTTTCTTT
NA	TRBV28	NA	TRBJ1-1	CASSQGREQAFF	TGTGCCAGCAGTCAAGGACGGGAGCAAGCTTTCTTT
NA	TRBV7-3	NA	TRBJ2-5	CASSTIGQETQYF	TGTGCCAGCAGCACAATCGGGCAAGAGACCCAGTACTTC
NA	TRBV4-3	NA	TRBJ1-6	CASSQSGGSPLHF	TGCGCCAGCAGCCAAAGCGGGGGTTCACCCCTCCACTTT
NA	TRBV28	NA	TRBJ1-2	CASSLGGQGKGYTF	TGTGCCAGCAGTCTCGGTGGGCAGGGAAAGGGCTACACCTTC
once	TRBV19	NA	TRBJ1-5	CASREGYQPQHF	TGTGCCAGTAGGGAGGGGTATCAGCCCCAGCATTTT
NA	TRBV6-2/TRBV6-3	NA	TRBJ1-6	CASSYGAGRATSPLHF	TGTGCCAGCAGTTACGGGGCCGGCAGGGCCACCTCACCCCTCCACTTT
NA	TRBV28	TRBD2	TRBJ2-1	CASSLSLAGGYNEQFF	TGTGCCAGCAGTTTGTCACTAGCGGGAGGCTACAATGAGCAGTTCTTC
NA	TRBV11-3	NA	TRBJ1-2	CASSFSTTQAYGYTF	TGTGCCAGCAGCTTCAGTACAACTCAGGCGTATGGCTACACCTTC
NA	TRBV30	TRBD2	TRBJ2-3	CAWSSGLAGGTDTQYF	TGTGCCTGGAGTTCGGGACTAGCGGGGGGCACAGATACGCAGTATTTT
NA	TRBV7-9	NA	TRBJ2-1	CASSPVFNYNEQFF	TGTGCCAGCAGCCCAGTATTTAACTACAATGAGCAGTTCTTC
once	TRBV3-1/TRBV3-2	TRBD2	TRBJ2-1	CASSPLAGYYNEQFF	TGTGCCAGCAGCCCCCTAGCGGGTTACTACAATGAGCAGTTCTTC
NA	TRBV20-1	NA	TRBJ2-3	CSASTLGSGSTDTQYF	TGCAGTGCTAGTACTTTGGGAAGCGGGAGCACAGATACGCAGTATTTT
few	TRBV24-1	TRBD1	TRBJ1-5	CATSEGTGVANQPQHF	TGTGCCACCAGTGAGGGGACAGGGGTTGCCAATCAGCCCCAGCATTTT
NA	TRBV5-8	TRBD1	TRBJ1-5	CASSGTGPDQPQHF	TGTGCCAGCAGCGGGACAGGCCCGGATCAGCCCCAGCATTTT
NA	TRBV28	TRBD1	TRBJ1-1	CASSLSGTGNTEAFF	TGTGCCAGCAGTTTATCCGGGACAGGAAACACTGAAGCTTTCTTT
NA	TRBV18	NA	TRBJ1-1	CASSPYQGEAFF	TGTGCCAGCTCACCTTACCAGGGTGAAGCTTTCTTT
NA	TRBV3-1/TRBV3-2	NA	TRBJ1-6	CASRSLGGSNSPLHF	TGTGCCAGCAGGTCCCTCGGGGGAAGTAATTCACCCCTCCACTTT